Listed below are T cell receptor beta chains from one sample, sequenced in a study of cytomegalovirus exposure and HLA in healthy donors. The repertoire was sequenced with immunoSEQ multiplex PCR; TCRdb's copy has only in-frame clones and lacks some. The repertoire has approximately 150,000 clones, over 70% of them found once; the top ten carry 1.5%. The sequenced sample consisted of PBMCs. Receptors were obtained from a woman between 18 and 30 years old in good health and CMV-seronegative. The CDR3 runs from the conserved cysteine through the conserved F or W. D genes are given only for firm matches. The size of a clone is reported for some rows only, either as once, few or many, or as a class for expanded clones.

clone_size j_call d_call cdr3_length v_call cdr3_aa cdr3_nt
few TRBJ1-4 TRBD1 15 TRBV6-1 CASSKGTDSNEKLFF TGTGCCAGCAGCAAAGGGACAGACTCTAATGAAAAACTGTTTTTT
NA TRBJ1-4 NA 15 TRBV6-5 CASSPGLVANEKLFF TGTGCCAGCAGTCCCGGACTTGTGGCTAATGAAAAACTGTTTTTT
NA TRBJ1-1 NA 14 TRBV7-8 CASSLESSNTEAFF TGTGCCAGCAGCTTAGAAAGCTCGAACACTGAAGCTTTCTTT
NA TRBJ1-4 NA 14 TRBV30 CAWSLDRPGEKLFF TGTGCCTGGAGTCTAGACAGGCCTGGAGAAAAACTGTTTTTT
NA TRBJ2-3 NA 17 TRBV25-1 CASSSRTAGVSTDTQYF TGTGCCAGCAGTTCTCGGACCGCCGGGGTTAGCACAGATACGCAGTATTTT
few TRBJ1-2 NA 13 TRBV19 CASQGPATYGYTF TGTGCCAGCCAGGGTCCGGCCACCTATGGCTACACCTTC
NA TRBJ2-7 TRBD2 14 TRBV10-1 CASSPSGSSYEQYF TGCGCCAGCAGTCCGAGCGGGAGTAGCTACGAGCAGTACTTC
NA TRBJ2-5 TRBD2 18 TRBV30 CAWSRATSGRYYQETQYF TGTGCCTGGAGTCGGGCAACTAGCGGGAGGTACTACCAAGAGACCCAGTACTTC
NA TRBJ2-7 TRBD2 12 TRBV30 CAWSASGLGQYF TGTGCCTGGAGCGCTAGCGGCCTTGGGCAGTACTTC
NA TRBJ2-1 NA 14 TRBV29-1 CSVSEGRRYNEQFF TGCAGCGTTTCGGAGGGGAGACGGTACAATGAGCAGTTCTTC
once TRBJ1-2 NA 11 TRBV30 CAWSVREGYTF TGTGCCTGGAGTGTCAGGGAAGGCTACACCTTC
NA TRBJ2-5 TRBD1 14 TRBV7-8 CASSPGTEQETQYF TGTGCCAGCAGCCCTGGGACAGAGCAAGAGACCCAGTACTTC
once TRBJ2-3 TRBD1 15 TRBV7-7 CASSAGQGPTDTQYF TGTGCCAGCAGCGCCGGACAGGGTCCCACAGATACGCAGTATTTT
NA TRBJ2-5 TRBD2 17 TRBV7-9 CASSFFLAGDREETQYF TGTGCCAGCAGCTTTTTCTTAGCGGGAGATAGGGAGGAGACCCAGTACTTC
NA TRBJ2-7 NA 13 TRBV6-1 CASKVFSSYEQYF TGTGCCAGCAAAGTCTTCAGCTCCTACGAGCAGTACTTC
NA TRBJ2-1 NA 13 TRBV7-9 CASSLDQGGEQFF TGTGCCAGCAGCTTAGACCAGGGCGGTGAGCAGTTCTTC
NA TRBJ2-1 TRBD2 16 TRBV27 CASSLFPSGRYNEQFF TGTGCCAGCAGTTTATTCCCTAGCGGGAGGTACAATGAGCAGTTCTTC
NA TRBJ2-1 NA 14 TRBV27 CAGASDYSYNEQFF TGTGCCGGCGCCTCGGACTACTCCTACAATGAGCAGTTCTTC
NA TRBJ2-7 TRBD1 16 TRBV27 CASSHLGAGGLYEQYF TGTGCCAGCAGTCATCTTGGGGCAGGGGGCCTCTACGAGCAGTACTTC
few TRBJ1-4 TRBD1 15 TRBV30 CAWSAVDRVGEKLFF TGTGCCTGGAGTGCCGTCGACAGGGTGGGGGAAAAACTGTTTTTT
NA TRBJ1-1 NA 13 TRBV9 CASSTDMNTEAFF TGTGCCAGCAGCACGGACATGAACACTGAAGCTTTCTTT
NA TRBJ2-3 TRBD1 15 TRBV6-4 CASRLNGQGTDTQYF TGTGCCAGTAGATTGAACGGACAGGGCACAGATACGCAGTATTTT